This entry features one T cell receptor (beta chain) sequence. The sample comes from a study of blood T cell repertoires in COVID-19. At the level of the study: The samples span acute and convalescent COVID-19 from the United States, Italy and Spain.

In the authors' methods: Nucleated cell counts were estimated from reference gene primer amplification. The repertoire was sequenced with immunoSEQ multiplex PCR; TCRdb's copy has only in-frame clones and lacks some. For V, J and clone size, that table is used; D and trimming come from the DNA. Of about 81,000 clones in the sample, about 95% were seen once. The CDR3 consists of 12 residues. Trimming took 9 bases from V and 4 from J, leaving 10 bases between them. Per germline, CDR1 LNHDA and CDR2 SQIVND (reference sequence). Sequencing was done on a sample of peripheral blood. This clonotype originated in a human donor with active COVID-19. The donor label of this sample is uncertain. The rearrangement links TRBV19 to TRBJ2-1, with D maybe TRBD2 (5 bases). CDR3 residues: CARRGQYNEQFF. As DNA, the CDR3 is TGTGCCAGACGCGGGCAGTACAATGAGCAGTTCTTC.